This T cell receptor beta chain was sequenced in a study of cytomegalovirus exposure and HLA in healthy donors. PCR primers comprised 60 Vbeta and 13 Jbeta primers. TCRdb's table, derived via immunoSEQ multiplex PCR, lists solely in-frame clones and lacks some. The sample includes over 250,000 clones, roughly 90% of them seen just once. There are 13 residues in the CDR3. V lost 0 bases and J 1 base, leaving 4 bases between the germline ends. CDR1 SGHRS and CDR2 YFSETQ come from the germline V gene. The sequence was obtained from a man in his forties or fifties in good health and CMV-seropositive. The V gene is TRBV5-1, the J gene TRBJ1-1; D not certain. The sequencing sample was made of PBMCs. Here the CDR3 reads CASSLGENTEAFF. CDR3 coding DNA: TGCGCCAGCAGCTTGGGCGAGAACACTGAAGCTTTCTTT.